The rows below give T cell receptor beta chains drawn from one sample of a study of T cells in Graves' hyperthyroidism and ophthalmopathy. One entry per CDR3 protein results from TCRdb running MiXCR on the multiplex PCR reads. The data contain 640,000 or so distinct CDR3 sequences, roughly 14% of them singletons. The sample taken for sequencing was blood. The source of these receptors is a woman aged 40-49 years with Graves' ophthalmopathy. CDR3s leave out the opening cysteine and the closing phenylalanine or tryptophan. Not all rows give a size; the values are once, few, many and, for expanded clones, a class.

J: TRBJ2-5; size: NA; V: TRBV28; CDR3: ASSLSPSGVAEQETQY
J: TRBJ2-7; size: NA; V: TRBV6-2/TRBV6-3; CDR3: ASSPYNRYEQY
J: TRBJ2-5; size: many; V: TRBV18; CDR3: ASSPSPSSGETQY
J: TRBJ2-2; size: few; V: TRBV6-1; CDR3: ASRGDGAGELF
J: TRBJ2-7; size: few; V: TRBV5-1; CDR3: ASSLDSSYYEQY
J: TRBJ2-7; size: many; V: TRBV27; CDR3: ASSLHRTGPYEQY
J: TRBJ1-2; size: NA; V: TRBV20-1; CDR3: SASTGTSKNYGHT
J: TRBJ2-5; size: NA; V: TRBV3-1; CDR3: ASSQTGLAGGGPQY
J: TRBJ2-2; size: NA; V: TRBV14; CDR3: ASSQDGLSGISTGELF
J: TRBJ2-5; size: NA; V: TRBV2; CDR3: ASSRDGGETQY
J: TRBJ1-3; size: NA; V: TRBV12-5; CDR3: ASGPNTADSGNTIY
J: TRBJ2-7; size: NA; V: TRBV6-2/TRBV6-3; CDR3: ASSHGGLEQY
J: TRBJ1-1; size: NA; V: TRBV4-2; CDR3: ASSQERYPPTEAF
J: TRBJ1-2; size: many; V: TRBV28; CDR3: ASSLWGPGGYT
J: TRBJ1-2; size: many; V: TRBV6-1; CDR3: ASRPPSAMVDGYT
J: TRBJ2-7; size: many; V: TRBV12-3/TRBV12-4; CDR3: ASSLTWDGVGQY
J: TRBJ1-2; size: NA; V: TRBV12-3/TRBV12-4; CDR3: ASSLAVGNYGYT
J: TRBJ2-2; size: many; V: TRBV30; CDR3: AWSVEDYTTGELF
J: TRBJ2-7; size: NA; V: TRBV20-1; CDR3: SAATGTSGQYEQY
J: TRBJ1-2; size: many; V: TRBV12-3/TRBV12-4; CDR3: ASSFSSVYGYT
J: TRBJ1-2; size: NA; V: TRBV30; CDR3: AWRKTGIYGYT
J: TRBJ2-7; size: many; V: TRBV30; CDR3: AWSVSQGEEQY
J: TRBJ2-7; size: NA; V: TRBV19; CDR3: ASSPGLATEEQY
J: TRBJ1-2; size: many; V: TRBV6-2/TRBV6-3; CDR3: ASSFHRDRSPPFYGYT
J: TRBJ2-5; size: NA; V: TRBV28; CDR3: ASSFGAGEGETQY
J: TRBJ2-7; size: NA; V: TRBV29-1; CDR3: SVEGTDYEQY
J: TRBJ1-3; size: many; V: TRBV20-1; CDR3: SAMKGNIAGNTIY
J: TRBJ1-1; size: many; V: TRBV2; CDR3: ASSEALLFDSEAF